These T cell receptor beta chains were read from a single sample in a study of blood T cell repertoires in COVID-19. Clones were read by immunoSEQ multiplex PCR, and TCRdb kept only the in-frame ones, dropping some. The sample lists about 270,000 clones, over 75% seen once, with roughly 14% in the top ten. Sequenced: peripheral blood. The receptor source for this set is a human donor in a cohort sampled during active COVID-19. The CDR3 runs from the conserved cysteine through the conserved F or W. The order of the fields is J gene, CDR3 length, clone size, V gene, D gene, CDR3 DNA, CDR3 protein. The D gene is left open where the match is weak. The listing skips clone size in some rows; elsewhere it reads once, few, many or a size class.

TRBJ2-3 15 - TRBV7-7 TRBD2 TGTGCCAGCAGCCCACTAGCGGGAGTGAGAGATACGCAGTATTTT CASSPLAGVRDTQYF
TRBJ2-7 16 - TRBV5-8 TRBD1 TGTGCCAGCAGCTCTCCGGGACAGGGGGCAAAGTACGAGCAGTACTTC CASSSPGQGAKYEQYF
TRBJ2-7 14 - TRBV7-9 TRBD2 TGTGCCAGCAGCCCTCCCGCGGGGGCCTACGAGCAGTACTTC CASSPPAGAYEQYF
TRBJ1-1 13 - TRBV12-3/TRBV12-4 - TGTGCCAGCAGTTTACAGGGACGCGGGGGAGCTTTCTTT CASSLQGRGGAFF
TRBJ2-3 16 - TRBV5-6 - TGTGCCAGCAGCTTGGGGGGCGGGGACCGCACAGATACGCAGTATTTT CASSLGGGDRTDTQYF
TRBJ2-3 14 - TRBV9 TRBD2 TGTGCCAGCAGCGCCGGACTAGTCCCAGATACGCAGTATTTT CASSAGLVPDTQYF
TRBJ2-7 15 - TRBV5-5 - TGTGCCAGCAGCGACCAGCGGAAACCGAGACACGAGCAGTACTTC CASSDQRKPRHEQYF
TRBJ2-7 14 - TRBV5-1 - TGCGCCAGCAGCTTGACTAGTGAGTACTCCGAGCAGTACTTC CASSLTSEYSEQYF
TRBJ2-2 15 - TRBV28 - TGTGCCAGCAGCCTCCCTCTCCTCGGGGGCGGGGAGCTGTTTTTT CASSLPLLGGGELFF
TRBJ2-1 16 - TRBV7-2 TRBD2 TGTGCCAGCACCCCACAAGGATTAGCGGGTTACAATGAGCAGTTCTTC CASTPQGLAGYNEQFF
TRBJ2-7 17 once TRBV7-2 - TGTGCCAGCAGCTTACAAGGGGGGGCACAGTCCTCCTACGAGCAGTACTTC CASSLQGGAQSSYEQYF
TRBJ2-3 13 - TRBV29-1 TRBD1 TGCAGCGTTGAGGACAGGGGTGCAGATACGCAGTATTTT CSVEDRGADTQYF
TRBJ2-2 19 - TRBV30 TRBD2 TGTGCCTGGAACGACGGGGGACTAGCGGGAGGGGTCCCCACCGGGGAGCTGTTTTTT CAWNDGGLAGGVPTGELFF
TRBJ1-5 13 - TRBV18 - TGTGCCAGCTCCCCATTTCCGGATCAGCCCCAGCATTTT CASSPFPDQPQHF
TRBJ2-6 15 - TRBV25-1 - TGTGCCAGCAGTGCAGGGCAGGCTGGGGCCAACGTCCTGACTTTC CASSAGQAGANVLTF
TRBJ2-5 15 - TRBV5-1 - TGCGCCAGCAGTTCATCTAGCTTCTCGCAAGAGACCCAGTACTTC CASSSSSFSQETQYF
TRBJ1-2 15 - TRBV6-5 TRBD1 TGTGCCAGCAGTTACTCGGGACAGGCTACGGTGGGCTACACCTTC CASSYSGQATVGYTF
TRBJ2-7 14 - TRBV7-2 - TGTGCCAGCAGCTTAGTTCAGCGGACCTACGAGCAGTACTTC CASSLVQRTYEQYF